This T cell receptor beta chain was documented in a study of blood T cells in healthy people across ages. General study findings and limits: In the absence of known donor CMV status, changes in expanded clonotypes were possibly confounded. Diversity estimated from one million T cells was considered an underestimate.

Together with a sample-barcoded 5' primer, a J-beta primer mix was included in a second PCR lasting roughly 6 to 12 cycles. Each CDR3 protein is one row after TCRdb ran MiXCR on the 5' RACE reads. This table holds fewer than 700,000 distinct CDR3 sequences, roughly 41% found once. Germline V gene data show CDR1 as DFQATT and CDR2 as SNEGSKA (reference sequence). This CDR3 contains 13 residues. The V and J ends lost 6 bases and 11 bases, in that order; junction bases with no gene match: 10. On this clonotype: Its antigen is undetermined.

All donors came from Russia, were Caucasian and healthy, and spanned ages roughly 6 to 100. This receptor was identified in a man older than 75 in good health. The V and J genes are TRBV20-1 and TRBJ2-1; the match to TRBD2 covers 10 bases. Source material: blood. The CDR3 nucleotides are TGCAGTGCCAACGAACTAGCGGGACCGAAGCAGTTCTTC. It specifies CSANELAGPKQFF.